This paragraph covers one TCR beta chain sequence. Its antigen is not known. The V gene lost 2 bases and the J gene lost 4 bases, with 17 bases spanning the gap. The CDR3 extends over 16 amino acids. CDR1 and CDR2 (germline): MDHEN, SYDVKM. This sample is drawn from a study of cytomegalovirus exposure and HLA in healthy donors. The study, taken as a whole, reports: In a later analysis, DRB1 alleles had the most associated TCRs; HLA-C alleles the fewest.

PCR involved 60 Vbeta and 13 Jbeta primers. The assay was immunoSEQ multiplex PCR, and TCRdb's table has in-frame clones only and misses some. The listing records tens of thousands of clones. This sequence was found in a female donor in good health and CMV-seropositive. Sequencing was performed on PBMCs. This chain links TRBV28 with TRBJ2-5; TRBD1 might be the D (6 bases). The CDR3 spells CASSLGGMALRETQYF. The CDR3 DNA follows: TGTGCCAGCAGTTTAGGGGGCATGGCTTTACGAGAGACCCAGTACTTC.